These 21 T cell receptor beta chains originate from one sample sequenced in a study of blood T cell repertoires in COVID-19. Sequenced by immunoSEQ multiplex PCR; TCRdb stores in-frame clones only, minus some. The table shows about 260,000 clones, with roughly 84% occurring only once. The sequenced material came from peripheral blood. These TCRs come from a woman aged 40 to 50 who had recovered from COVID-19.

This clone was detected ten times or more. The chain employs TRBV10-3 and TRBJ2-7, with 10 bases that match TRBD1. The germline gives CDR1 ENHRY, CDR2 SYGVKD. The trim removed 4 bases at V and 5 bases at J, leaving 8 bases unmatched. CDR3 length: 15 amino acids. The chain's CDR3 is CAISAPGQGIHEQYF. CDR3 nucleotide sequence: TGTGCCATCAGTGCGCCGGGACAGGGGATACACGAGCAGTACTTC.

This chain joins TRBV19 and TRBJ2-5; 7 bases map to TRBD2. There are 15 residues in the CDR3. The germline gives CDR1 LNHDA, CDR2 SQIVND (reference sequence). Losses at the gene ends were 4 bases for V and 1 base for J; bases not matched to a gene: 6. CDR3 residues: CASSTLGRGQETQYF. The CDR3 region has the DNA TGTGCCAGTAGTACCTTAGGGAGGGGCCAAGAGACCCAGTACTTC. Combining the CDR3 with reference TRBV19 and TRBJ2-5 gives the whole variable domain DGGITQSPKYLFRKEGQNVTLSCEQNLNHDAMYWYRQDPGQGLRLIYYSQIVNDFQKGDIAEGYSVSREKKESFPLTVTSAQKNPTAFYLCASSTLGRGQETQYFGPGTRLLVL.

This clone was detected a few times. V is TRBV7-2 and J is TRBJ2-7; possible D gene TRBD1, 5 bases. Germline values: CDR1 SGHTA, CDR2 FQGNSA. The CDR3 extends over 12 amino acids. V lost 4 bases to trimming and J lost 4 bases, with 8 bases between them. This CDR3 reads CASSSPGYEQYF. The CDR3 region has the DNA TGTGCCAGCAGCTCCCCAGGGTACGAGCAGTACTTC.

This sequence joins TRBV29-1 and TRBJ2-3; possibly TRBD2 for D (6 bases). The germline CDR1 and CDR2 sequences are SQVTM and ANQGSEA. V was clipped by 7 bases and J by 2 bases, with 19 bases between them. The CDR3 consists of 15 residues. CDR3 residues: CSAAPGVAHTDTQYF. CDR3 DNA sequence: TGCAGCGCAGCACCGGGAGTGGCCCACACAGATACGCAGTATTTT.

This clone was seen just once. CDR3 region: CAISELGSTGELFF. Written as DNA, the CDR3 is TGTGCCATCAGTGAGCTAGGGAGTACCGGGGAGCTGTTTTTT. The J gene is TRBJ2-2, the V gene TRBV10-3; D is perhaps TRBD2 (5 bases). This CDR3 contains 14 residues. V was pared by 2 bases and J by 5 bases, with 9 bases between. Germline-derived CDR1 and CDR2 are ENHRY and SYGVKD.

The chain uses TRBV14 and TRBJ2-1; TRBD1 might be the D (6 bases). The ends were cut back, 3 bases at V and 6 bases at J, with 21 bases in the middle. Germline loops: CDR1 SGHDN, CDR2 FVKESK. The CDR3 sequence is 17 residues long. The CDR3 region is CASSHRLDRPHRNEQFF. The CDR3 DNA reads TGTGCCAGCAGCCACCGCCTCGACAGGCCACATCGCAATGAGCAGTTCTTC. The variable domain in full, completed from reference TRBV14 and TRBJ2-1, reads EAGVTQFPSHSVIEKGQTVTLRCDPISGHDNLYWYRRVMGKEIKFLLHFVKESKQDESGMPNNRFLAERTGGTYSTLKVQPAELEDSGVYFCASSHRLDRPHRNEQFFGPGTRLTVL.

This chain connects TRBV3-1 (or the pseudogene TRBV3-2) to TRBJ1-1, with a tentative D call TRBD1 (6 bases). This CDR3 has 15 amino acids. With 1 base removed from V and 2 bases from J, the gap between germline ends came to 11 bases. The germline V gene encodes CDR1 LGHDT and CDR2 YNNKEL (reference sequence). The CDR3 loop is CASSQAGVPNTEAFF. CDR3 DNA sequence: TGTGCCAGCAGCCAAGCAGGGGTGCCAAACACTGAAGCTTTCTTT.

This chain uses TRBV10-3 with TRBJ2-2; 8 positions agree with TRBD2. The junction had 12 bases not matched to a gene; V was cut back by 6 bases and J by 3 bases. The CDR3 consists of 17 residues. The V gene's germline CDR1 is ENHRY and CDR2 SYGVKD. The CDR3 DNA is TGTGCCATCAGAGACGGGGGGGGCACCTCGTACACCGGGGAGCTGTTTTTT. Encoded protein: CAIRDGGGTSYTGELFF.

The chain couples TRBV2 to TRBJ1-6, with 8 bases that match TRBD1. The CDR3 loop spans 14 amino acids. Germline V gives CDR1 SNHLY, CDR2 FYNNEI. V was clipped by 5 bases and J by 10 bases; unmatched bases: 7. For the CDR3, the DNA is TGTGCCAGCAGTAGGACAGGGAGAACCTCACCCCTCCACTTT. Translating gives CASSRTGRTSPLHF.

The chain recombines TRBV11-2 with TRBJ2-7; D is possibly TRBD1 (6 bases). This CDR3 is 13 amino acids long. V lost 8 bases to trimming and J lost 0 bases, with 11 bases between them. CDR1 is SGHAT, CDR2 FQNNGV, per germline. CDR3 in DNA: TGTGCCAGCCGTCCGACAGGCTCCTACGAGCAGTACTTC. Its translation: CASRPTGSYEQYF.

Ten or more counts support this clone. The chain combines TRBV7-6 with TRBJ2-5; 9 nucleotides agree with TRBD2. This CDR3 contains 16 residues. V was clipped by 7 bases and J by 5 bases; unmatched bases: 14. Germline V lookup: CDR1 SGHVS, CDR2 FNYEAQ. This CDR3 reads CASIRGGGGAVETQYF. CDR3 nucleotide sequence: TGTGCCAGCATCCGGGGCGGCGGGGGGGCCGTTGAGACCCAGTACTTC.

The chain employs TRBV18 and TRBJ1-3, with D possibly matching TRBD1 (5 bases). The germline V and J ends were trimmed by 6 bases and 0 bases, with 9 bases remaining between them. The CDR3 has 14 amino acids. Germline V gene data show CDR1 as KGHSH and CDR2 as LQKENI. This CDR3 reads CASSLDSSGNTIYF. The CDR3 DNA sequence: TGTGCCAGCTCGCTCGACAGCTCTGGAAACACCATATATTTT.

This chain links TRBV5-6 with TRBJ1-6; D unresolved. This CDR3 contains 13 residues. The V gene's germline CDR1 is SGHDT and CDR2 YYEEEE. Trimming pared 0 bases from V and 6 bases from J, leaving 4 bases between. In DNA, the CDR3 is TGTGCCAGCAGCTTGGACTTTAATTCACCCCTCCACTTT. Translated, it gives CASSLDFNSPLHF.

V is TRBV12-3 or TRBV12-4 and J is TRBJ1-1; D may be TRBD1 (5 bases). Trimming took 3 bases from V and 2 from J, leaving 7 bases between them. This CDR3 is built from 13 residues. CDR3 sequence: CASSLDINTEAFF. The DNA of the CDR3 is TGTGCCAGCAGTTTGGACATAAACACTGAAGCTTTCTTT.

This clone was detected only once. This chain connects TRBV27 to TRBJ1-3; D is undetermined. Germline CDR1 reads MNHEY; CDR2 reads SMNVEV (reference sequence). The CDR3 consists of 15 residues. V was clipped by 5 bases and J by 2 bases, with 13 bases between them. The CDR3 sequence is CASSATLGAGNTIYF. CDR3 sequence (DNA): TGTGCCAGCAGTGCAACTCTAGGTGCTGGAAACACCATATATTTT.

V is TRBV11-3 and J is TRBJ2-1, with 7 bases identical to TRBD1. In germline, CDR1 is SGHNT, CDR2 YENEEA. The CDR3 runs to 16 residues. Trimming at V came to 5 bases and at J to 5 bases, leaving 12 bases not matched to a gene. The CDR3 DNA follows: TGTGCCAGCAGCCCCTACACGACAGGGCCCGACAATGAGCAGTTCTTC. This translates into CASSPYTTGPDNEQFF.

The chain uses TRBV4-1 and TRBJ2-2; 7 bases agree with TRBD1. This CDR3 is built from 15 residues. Germline V gene sequence: CDR1 MGHRA, CDR2 YSYEKL. With V trimmed by 0 bases and J by 4 bases, 2 bases remained unmatched. The CDR3 region is CASSQDDRVTGELFF. The CDR3 nucleotides read TGCGCCAGCAGCCAAGACGACAGGGTCACCGGGGAGCTGTTTTTT.

The V gene is TRBV11-2, the J gene TRBJ2-1, with 10 bases lining up with TRBD1. From germline, CDR1 is SGHAT and CDR2 FQNNGV. Unmatched junction bases numbered 7, after V lost 4 bases and J lost 4 bases. This CDR3 region has 16 residues. The chain's CDR3 is CASSSRPGQGYNEQFF. The CDR3 region has the DNA TGTGCCAGCAGCTCCCGACCGGGACAGGGGTACAATGAGCAGTTCTTC.

The chain couples TRBV3-1 (or the pseudogene TRBV3-2) to TRBJ2-1; possibly TRBD2 for D (7 bases). Germline CDR1 is LGHDT and CDR2 is YNNKEL (reference sequence). The CDR3 contains 14 residues. Trimming left V 2 bases short and J 5 bases short, with 10 bases between. For the CDR3, the DNA is TGTGCCAGCAGCCAACGAGGGGGGGACAATGAGCAGTTCTTC. Translation gives CASSQRGGDNEQFF.

The rearrangement joins TRBV30 to TRBJ2-2; perhaps TRBD2 as D (5 bases). This CDR3 contains 13 residues. Trimming took 5 bases from V and 1 from J, leaving 8 bases between them. Germline loops: CDR1 GTSNPN, CDR2 SVGIG (reference sequence). The DNA for the CDR3 is TGTGCCTGGGGCCGGGGGAACACCGGGGAGCTGTTTTTT. Translated: CAWGRGNTGELFF. Full variable domain (remainder filled in from reference TRBV30 and TRBJ2-2): SQTIHQWPATLVQPVGSPLSLECTVEGTSNPNLYWYRQAAGRGLQLLFYSVGIGQISSEVPQNLSASRPQDRQFILSSKKLLLSDSGFYLCAWGRGNTGELFFGEGSRLTVL.

The chain uses TRBV6-5 and TRBJ1-3; 10 nucleotides agree with TRBD1. Germline assignment: CDR1 MNHEY and CDR2 SVGAGI. The J segment lost 2 bases and the V segment lost 2 bases, leaving 0 bases of the junction unmatched. The CDR3 is made up of 15 amino acids. CDR3 sequence (DNA): TGTGCCAGCAGTTACGACAGGGGGCCTGGAAACACCATATATTTT. Translated, it gives CASSYDRGPGNTIYF.